This entry is about one TCR beta chain. This clonotype appeared many times. The clone's antigen remains unknown. No base quality values were provided; no much bigger clone lies one nucleotide off. Library creation used RT-PCR. Reads for this sample came from an Illumina HiSeq 2500. Using fastp at Q25 and MiXCR, TCRdb reprocessed the public reads and kept productive beta chains. Rows matching on CDR3 protein sequence are summarized as one entry with the most common DNA and genes. Within this sample are 500,000 to 600,000 distinct CDR3 sequences, with 7.6% of them counted one time only. The top ten constitute roughly 13% of the sample. This specimen belongs to a study of response to subunit inactivated influenza vaccine (dated by TCRdb to the late 2010s). For the wider study: Deep quantitative T cell receptor repertoire profiling was used in the study to track responses to a trivalent subunit inactivated influenza vaccine. Paper-wide results and their limitations: According to the authors, only a limited number of new T cells may be recruited by each seasonal influenza vaccination.

CDR1 and CDR2, per the germline V gene, are SGHTA and FQGNSA. V and J are truncated by 5 bases and 1 base respectively, leaving an intervening sequence of 15 bases. From the cysteine up to the phenylalanine, the CDR3 has a length of 15 residues. Of all the DNA, just the CDR3 is kept, 45 bases in frame from base 1. The TCR was taken from a man aged 45 to 70 who received an inactivated influenza vaccine. Donor details come from another sample of the same person, matched by shared clones. The chain joins TRBV7-2 to TRBJ2-7; no D gene can be assigned with confidence. Sequences were derived from PBMCs from blood, sampled about 24 months after vaccination. The CDR3 protein is CASSPNPRASYEQYF. The sequenced DNA is TGTGCCAGCAGCCCCAATCCTCGGGCTTCCTACGAGCAGTACTTC.